Sequencing of this TCR beta chain was carried out in a study of Tregs in tolerant kidney transplant recipients. To note about this clone: The target antigen is unknown. The sequenced fragment ends 3 residues before the CDR3 boundary, so the rest is inferred from the germline J gene.

The data were produced by immunoSEQ multiplex PCR, yet TCRdb's version contains in-frame clones alone and is incomplete. Recorded for this sample: over 25,000 clones. The study, taken as a whole, reports: The most relevant donor-specific Treg TCRbeta repertoire apparently came from expansion with activated donor B cells.

The CDR3 consists of 13 residues. V lost 0 bases, J lost 7 bases, and 6 bases lay in between. CDR1 is MNHEY and CDR2 is SVGEGT in the germline V gene. The source material was CD8+ T cells from blood, sampled before the transplant. This chain connects TRBV6-2 or TRBV6-3 to TRBJ2-2; D gene ambiguous. The receptor comes from a human donor who received a combined kidney and bone marrow transplant. Here the CDR3 reads CASSYSYLGELFF. The CDR3 bases that were read are TGTGCCAGCAGTTACTCCTATCTCGGGGAG.